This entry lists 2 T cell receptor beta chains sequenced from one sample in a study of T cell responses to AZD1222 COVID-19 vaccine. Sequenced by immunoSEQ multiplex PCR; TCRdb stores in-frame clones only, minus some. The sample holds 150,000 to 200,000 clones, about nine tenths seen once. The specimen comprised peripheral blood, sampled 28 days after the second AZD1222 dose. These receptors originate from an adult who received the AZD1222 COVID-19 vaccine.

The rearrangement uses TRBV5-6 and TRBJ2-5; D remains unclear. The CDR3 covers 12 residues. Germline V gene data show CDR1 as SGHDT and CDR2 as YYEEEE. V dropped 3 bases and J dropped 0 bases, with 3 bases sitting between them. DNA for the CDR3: TGTGCCAGCAGCTCAAACCAAGAGACCCAGTACTTC. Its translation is CASSSNQETQYF.

DNA for the CDR3: TGTGCCAGCAGTTACTCGACGAGACTAGCGGGGGGGAATACGCAGTATTTT. Amino acid sequence: CASSYSTRLAGGNTQYF. The chain carries TRBV6-2 or TRBV6-3 and TRBJ2-3, with TRBD2 matching over 14 bases. V was pared by 0 bases and J by 7 bases, with 6 bases of the junction left unmatched. The germline gives CDR1 MNHEY, CDR2 SVGEGT. The CDR3 contains 17 residues.